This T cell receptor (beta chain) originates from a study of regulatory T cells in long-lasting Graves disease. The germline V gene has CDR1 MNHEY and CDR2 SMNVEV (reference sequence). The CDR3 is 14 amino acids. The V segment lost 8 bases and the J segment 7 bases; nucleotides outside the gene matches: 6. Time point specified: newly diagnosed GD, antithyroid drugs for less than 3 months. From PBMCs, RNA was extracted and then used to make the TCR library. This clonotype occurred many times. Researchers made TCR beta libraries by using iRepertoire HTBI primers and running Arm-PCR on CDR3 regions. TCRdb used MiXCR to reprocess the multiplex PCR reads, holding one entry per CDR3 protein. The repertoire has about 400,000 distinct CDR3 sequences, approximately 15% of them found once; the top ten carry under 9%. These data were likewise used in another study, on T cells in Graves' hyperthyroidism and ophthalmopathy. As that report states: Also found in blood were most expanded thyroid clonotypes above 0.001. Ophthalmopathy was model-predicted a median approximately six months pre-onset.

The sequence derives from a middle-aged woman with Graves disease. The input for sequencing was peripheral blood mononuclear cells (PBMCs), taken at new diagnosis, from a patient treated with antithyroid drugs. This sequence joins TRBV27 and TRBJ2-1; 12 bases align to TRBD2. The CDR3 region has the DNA TGTGCCAGCGGCGGACTAGCGGGACTGAATGAGCAGTTCTTC. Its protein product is CASGGLAGLNEQFF.